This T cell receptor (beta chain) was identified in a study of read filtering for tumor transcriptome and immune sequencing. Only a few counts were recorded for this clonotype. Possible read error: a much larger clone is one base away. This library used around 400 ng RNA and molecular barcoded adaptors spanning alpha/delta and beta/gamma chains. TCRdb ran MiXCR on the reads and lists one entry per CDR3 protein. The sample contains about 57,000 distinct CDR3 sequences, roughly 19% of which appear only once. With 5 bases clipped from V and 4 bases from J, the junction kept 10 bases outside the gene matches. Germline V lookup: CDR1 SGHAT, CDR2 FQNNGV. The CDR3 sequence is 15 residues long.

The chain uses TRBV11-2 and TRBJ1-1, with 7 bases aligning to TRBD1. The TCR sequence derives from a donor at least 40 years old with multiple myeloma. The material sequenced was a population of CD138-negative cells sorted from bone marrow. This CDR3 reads CASSPQAGGRTEAFF. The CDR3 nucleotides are TGTGCCAGCAGCCCCCAAGCAGGGGGTCGCACTGAAGCTTTCTTT.